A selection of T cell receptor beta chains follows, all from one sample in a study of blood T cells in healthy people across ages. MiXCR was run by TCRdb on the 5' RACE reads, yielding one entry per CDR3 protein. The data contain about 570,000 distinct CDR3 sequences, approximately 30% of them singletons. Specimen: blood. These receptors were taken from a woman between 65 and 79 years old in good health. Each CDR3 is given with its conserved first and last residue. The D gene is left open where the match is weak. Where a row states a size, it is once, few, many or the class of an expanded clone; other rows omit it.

TGCGCCAGCAGCTCGGCCGTGGGGCTGGGAAATGAGCAGTTCTTC,CASSSAVGLGNEQFF,TRBJ2-1,TRBV5-1,few,.
TGCGCCAGCAGCTCCCGATGGGGGGGCCCTGCAGATACGCAGTATTTT,CASSSRWGGPADTQYF,TRBJ2-3,TRBV4-3,few,.
TGCAGGGCGTATGGCTACACCTTC,CRAYGYTF,TRBJ1-2,TRBV20-1,few,.
TGTGCCAGCAGCCAGGAATCAGGCAACTTCTACACCTTC,CASSQESGNFYTF,TRBJ1-2,TRBV3-1,.,.
TGTGCCGGCTCATCGCTACCCCAAGAGACCCAGTACTTC,CAGSSLPQETQYF,TRBJ2-5,TRBV18,.,.
TGTGCCAGCAGTGAAGCTCCACAACGGATGACCCAGTACTTC,CASSEAPQRMTQYF,TRBJ2-5,TRBV6-1,few,.
TGTGCCAGCAGCCCCCTCTTAGGCCCCTACAATGAGCAGTTCTTC,CASSPLLGPYNEQFF,TRBJ2-1,TRBV9,.,.
TGTGCCAGCAGCCAAGATTCCGGGGGGGCGGGAGATACGCAGTATTTT,CASSQDSGGAGDTQYF,TRBJ2-3,TRBV3-1,few,TRBD2
TGTGCCAGCAGCGTAGAGAACAGGGGTGAGACCCAGTACTTC,CASSVENRGETQYF,TRBJ2-5,TRBV9,.,TRBD1
TGTGCCATCAGTGAATCGGGCAGGCGGGGGGAGACCCAGTACTTC,CAISESGRRGETQYF,TRBJ2-5,TRBV10-3,few,TRBD2
TGCGCCAGCACCGACGGGGGCCCGTACAATGAGCAGTTCTTC,CASTDGGPYNEQFF,TRBJ2-1,TRBV5-1,few,.